The clone carrying this T cell receptor (beta chain) was counted a few times. The data derive from a study of T-cell memory formation after mild COVID-19. TCRdb passed the 5' RACE reads through MiXCR, listing each CDR3 protein once. In the table there are approximately 400,000 distinct CDR3 sequences, 18% of which are singletons. This CDR3 comprises 16 residues. After removal of 8 bases from V and 2 bases from J, the junction contained 13 bases not matched to a gene. This TCR was recovered from a man between 18 and 29 years old who had mild COVID-19 (a few samples of this study predate the infection). Cell type and time point are not known. This sequence joins TRBV23-1 and TRBJ2-5; the match to TRBD1 covers 8 bases. TRBV23-1 qualifies as an ORF whose function is uncertain. The sequenced material came from PBMCs or a T cell subset sorted from them (not recorded which). CDR3 sequence (DNA): TGCGCCAGCTACAGGGGGACTTCCCCGGATCAAGAGACCCAGTACTTC. It codes for CASYRGTSPDQETQYF.